The 3 T cell receptor beta chains below come from one sample, sequenced in a study of T cell responses to AZD1222 COVID-19 vaccine. Data came from immunoSEQ multiplex PCR; TCRdb stores just in-frame clones and leaves some out. The table lists some 120,000 clones, 85% to 95% of them singletons. Sequencing used peripheral blood, obtained on day 0 of AZD1222 vaccination. Receptors originate from an adult in good health.

This chain joins TRBV10-1 and TRBJ1-4, with D perhaps TRBD1 (5 bases). Deletions cut 0 bases from V and 11 bases from J, with 10 bases between. The CDR3 covers 13 residues. Germline V CDR1 and CDR2: WNHNN, SYGVQD (reference sequence). Here the CDR3 DNA reads TGCGCCAGCAGTGAGTCGACAGCCGCGAAACTGTTTTTT. This codes for CASSESTAAKLFF.

V and J are TRBV11-3 and TRBJ2-5; perhaps D is TRBD1 or TRBD2 (5 bases each). The germline CDR1 and CDR2 sequences are SGHNT and YENEEA. V was shortened by 5 bases and J by 5 bases, with 15 bases between the two germline ends. This CDR3 contains 14 residues. The CDR3 loop reads CASSPGPRMETQYF. The CDR3, as DNA: TGTGCCAGCAGCCCGGGACCCCGCATGGAGACCCAGTACTTC.

V gene TRBV30 combines with J gene TRBJ1-5, with no clear D. The length of the CDR3 is 13 residues. V was trimmed by 3 bases and J by 0 bases, leaving 6 bases between them. Germline V gene sequence: CDR1 GTSNPN, CDR2 SVGIG (reference sequence). The chain's CDR3 is CAWRGGSNQPQHF. CDR3 sequence (DNA): TGTGCCTGGAGGGGCGGTAGCAATCAGCCCCAGCATTTT.